This T cell receptor beta chain was observed in a study of cytomegalovirus exposure and HLA in healthy donors. For the study at large: The roughly 110 validation repertoires used the same platform as the 666 first-cohort repertoires, a later analysis reported.

CDR1 MNHNS and CDR2 SASEGT come from the germline V gene. CDR3 size: 13 residues. Study-level findings and limits: The listing of 150 or so TCR beta chains classed them as cytomegalovirus-associated.

The repertoire was sequenced with immunoSEQ multiplex PCR; TCRdb's copy has only in-frame clones and lacks some. This table has around 190,000 clones, roughly three quarters appearing once. Of note for this clone: Its antigen is not known. A junction end diverges from the germline sequence, so it may reflect a read error.

The sequenced material came from PBMCs. This clonotype was sampled from a woman aged 25 to 39 in good health and CMV-seronegative. The rearrangement uses TRBV6-1 and TRBJ2-7; D might be TRBD1 (6 bases). The CDR3 here is CTSSRTASYEQYF. CDR3 nucleotide sequence: TGTACCAGCAGCCGGACAGCAAGTTACGAGCAGTACTTC.